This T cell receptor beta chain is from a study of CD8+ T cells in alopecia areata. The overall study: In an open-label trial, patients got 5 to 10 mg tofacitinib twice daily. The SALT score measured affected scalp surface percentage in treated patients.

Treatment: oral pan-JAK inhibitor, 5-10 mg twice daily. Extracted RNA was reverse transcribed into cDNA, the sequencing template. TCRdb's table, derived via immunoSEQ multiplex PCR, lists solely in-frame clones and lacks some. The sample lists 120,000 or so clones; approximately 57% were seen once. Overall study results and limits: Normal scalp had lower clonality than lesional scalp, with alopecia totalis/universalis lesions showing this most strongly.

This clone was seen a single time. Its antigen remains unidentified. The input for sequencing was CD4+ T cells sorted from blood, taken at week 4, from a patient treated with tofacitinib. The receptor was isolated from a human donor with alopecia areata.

CDR3 amino acids: CASSQRQETQYF. DNA of the CDR3: TGTGCCAGTAGCCAGCGTCAAGAGACCCAGTACTTC. The chain links TRBV19 to TRBJ2-5, with D unresolved. V was cut by 6 bases and J by 2 bases, with 7 bases left in between. From germline, CDR1 is LNHDA and CDR2 SQIVND (reference sequence). This CDR3 has 12 amino acids.